The next 21 T cell receptor beta chains were all read from a single sample in a study of vaccination and CD4 T cells after COVID-19. Sequence data for DNA of cultured CD4+ T cells were generated by the Oncomine TCR Beta short-read assay. Genomic DNA was extracted from cultured CD4+ T cells. One entry per CDR3 protein results from TCRdb running MiXCR on the PCR reads. The repertoire has more than 9,500 distinct CDR3 sequences, about 39% of them found once; the top ten carry 16%. Treatment reported: roughly ten-day PBMC culture with coronavirus spike peptide pools or control peptides (ViraFEST assay). Before the COVID-19 pandemic (2011-2018), CD4+ T cells were obtained from the unexposed donor. Their antigen targets remain unknown. The sequenced sample consisted of CD4+ T cells from blood, cultured in vitro. The receptor source for this set is a human donor in good health.

The chain has TRBV19 and TRBJ2-3; TRBD2 is a possible D gene (5 bases). Deletions cut 1 base from V and 4 bases from J, with 6 bases between. The CDR3 covers 13 residues. Germline values: CDR1 LNHDA, CDR2 SQIVND (reference sequence). CDR3 nucleotide sequence: TGTGCCAGTAGTATAGCGGGGTCAGATACGCAGTATTTT. Translation gives CASSIAGSDTQYF. The full variable domain, in which reference TRBV19 and TRBJ2-3 provide the parts outside the CDR3, is DGGITQSPKYLFRKEGQNVTLSCEQNLNHDAMYWYRQDPGQGLRLIYYSQIVNDFQKGDIAEGYSVSREKKESFPLTVTSAQKNPTAFYLCASSIAGSDTQYFGPGTRLTVL.

This clonotype was counted between two and nine times. The chain recombines TRBV4-1 with TRBJ1-2; 10 positions agree with TRBD1. J gave up 4 bases and V 2 bases, and 7 bases lay outside the gene matches. CDR3 size: 16 residues. Per the germline V gene, CDR1 is MGHRA and CDR2 is YSYEKL. CDR3 residues: CASSQPGQGGRYGYTF. The CDR3, as DNA: TGCGCCAGCAGCCAACCCGGACAGGGGGGACGCTATGGCTACACCTTC.

This clonotype has just one count. This chain connects TRBV19 to TRBJ1-1; 8 bases line up with TRBD1. CDR1 is LNHDA, CDR2 SQIVND, per germline (reference sequence). The CDR3 sequence is 15 residues long. V lost 6 bases and J lost 1; bases outside the gene matches: 7. The CDR3, as DNA: TGTGCCAGTAGCCGGCAACAGGGGGGGAACACTGAAGCTTTCTTT. Protein product: CASSRQQGGNTEAFF.

The chain combines TRBV6-2 or TRBV6-3 with TRBJ1-5; D remains unclear. V was pared by 10 bases and J by 0 bases, with 13 bases between. Looked up from germline, CDR1 is MNHEY and CDR2 is SVGEGT. The CDR3 totals 14 residues. CDR3 sequence (DNA): TGTGCCACCATACAGCCTCCTAGCAATCAGCCCCAGCATTTT. Translated, it gives CATIQPPSNQPQHF.

This sequence joins TRBV5-1 and TRBJ1-1, with D unresolved. V lost 2 bases, J lost 0 bases, and 8 bases lay in between. Per germline, CDR1 SGHRS and CDR2 YFSETQ. The CDR3 has 14 amino acids. The DNA of the CDR3 is TGCGCCAGCAGCTTCGGCAGTATGAACACTGAAGCTTTCTTT. Amino acid sequence: CASSFGSMNTEAFF.

In regard to this clonotype: The junction departs from germline at one end; a sequencing error may be responsible. The gene calls are TRBV27 and TRBJ1-2; no clear D. The CDR3 totals 16 residues. Germline assignment: CDR1 MNHEY and CDR2 SMNVEV (reference sequence). CDR3 bases: TGTGCCAGCAGCCGCATCTATGACGGCGCGCCGGCGGGGTACACATTC. Protein: CASSRIYDGAPAGYTF.

This clonotype was counted a few times. The chain joins TRBV27 to TRBJ1-5; tentative D call: TRBD1 (6 bases). The V gene's germline CDR1 is MNHEY and CDR2 SMNVEV (reference sequence). Trimming removed 8 bases at V and 1 base at J, with 9 bases between. The CDR3 runs to 13 residues. The CDR3 DNA sequence: TGTGCCAGCGCGGACAGAAGCAATCAGCCCCAGCATTTT. It codes for CASADRSNQPQHF.

The rearrangement uses TRBV25-1 and TRBJ2-5; D gene ambiguous. The CDR3 is made up of 16 amino acids. Germline CDR1 reads MGHDK; CDR2 reads SYGVNS. The V end was cut by 3 bases, the J end by 2 bases, with 16 bases between. CDR3 nucleotide sequence: TGTGCCAGCAGTGAGCTCAAGGATACATTACAAGAGACCCAGTACTTC. Its translation: CASSELKDTLQETQYF.

Regarding this clonotype: A much larger clone is a single base away; this may be a read error. The V call is TRBV7-9, the J call TRBJ1-3; tentatively, D is TRBD1 (6 bases). The V gene lost 4 bases and the J gene lost 2 bases, with 18 bases spanning the gap. Looked up from germline, CDR1 is SEHNR and CDR2 is FQNEAQ (reference sequence). This CDR3 comprises 17 residues. CDR3 nucleotide sequence: TGTGCCAGCAGCTGGCCTCGGGGGGCTGCCCCTGGAAACACCATATATTTT. Encoded protein: CASSWPRGAAPGNTIYF.

In its sample, this clonotype was seen a few times. V usage is TRBV27 and J usage is TRBJ2-3; no reliable D call. The V and J ends lost 3 bases and 8 bases respectively, with 15 bases between them. From germline, CDR1 is MNHEY and CDR2 SMNVEV (reference sequence). The CDR3 covers 14 residues. CDR3 bases: TGTGCCAGCAGTTTTCGGCAGGCCACCTCTACGCAGTATTTT. Its protein product is CASSFRQATSTQYF.

This chain links TRBV2 with TRBJ1-6, with D perhaps TRBD1 (6 bases). Looked up from germline, CDR1 is SNHLY and CDR2 is FYNNEI. CDR3 length: 16 residues. The V gene lost 2 bases and the J gene lost 3 bases, with 11 bases spanning the gap. This CDR3 reads CASSERGGHYNSPLHF. CDR3 DNA sequence: TGTGCCAGCAGTGAACGGGGGGGACACTATAATTCACCCCTCCACTTT.

This clonotype was detected only a few times. This chain connects TRBV6-1 to TRBJ1-5, with 8 bases that match TRBD1. The V gene end was trimmed by 4 bases and the J gene end by 5 bases; junction bases not matched to a gene: 7. CDR1 and CDR2 from the germline V gene are MNHNS and SASEGT. The CDR3 consists of 15 residues. The CDR3 reads CASSAPGQADQPQHF. The CDR3 region has the DNA TGTGCCAGCAGTGCTCCGGGACAGGCCGATCAGCCCCAGCATTTT.

This clonotype has only a few counts. The V gene is TRBV11-2, the J gene TRBJ2-5; D gene unclear. V was shortened by 3 bases and J by 0 bases, with 5 bases between the two germline ends. This CDR3 region has 13 residues. Germline values: CDR1 SGHAT, CDR2 FQNNGV. The DNA of the CDR3 is TGTGCCAGCAGCTTCGCACACCAAGAGACCCAGTACTTC. Protein product: CASSFAHQETQYF.

The sample holds a few counts of this clonotype. This rearrangement joins TRBV19 to TRBJ2-7; D not resolved. V shed 4 bases and J shed 1 base, with 5 bases lying between them. The CDR3 loop spans 12 amino acids. Per germline, CDR1 LNHDA and CDR2 SQIVND (reference sequence). The CDR3 is CASSTASYEQYF. The CDR3 DNA reads as TGTGCCAGTAGTACAGCGTCCTACGAGCAGTACTTC. The whole variable domain, remainder taken from reference TRBV19 and TRBJ2-7, is DGGITQSPKYLFRKEGQNVTLSCEQNLNHDAMYWYRQDPGQGLRLIYYSQIVNDFQKGDIAEGYSVSREKKESFPLTVTSAQKNPTAFYLCASSTASYEQYFGPGTRLTVT.

The chain links TRBV15 to TRBJ1-4; 7 nucleotides match TRBD1. The CDR3 covers 14 residues. CDR1 is LNHNV, CDR2 YYDKDF, per germline (reference sequence). Unmatched junction bases numbered 3, after V lost 3 bases and J lost 5 bases. In DNA form, the CDR3 reads TGTGCCACCAGCAGCAGGGGGAGCAATGAAAAACTGTTTTTT. It encodes CATSSRGSNEKLFF.

The V call is TRBV20-1, the J call TRBJ2-3, with 7 bases fitting TRBD1. The CDR3 is 16 amino acids. V was clipped by 6 bases and J by 1 base; unmatched bases: 13. CDR1 and CDR2 from the germline V gene are DFQATT and SNEGSKA (reference sequence). CDR3: CSALTTRGRGTDTQYF. The CDR3 coding sequence is TGCAGTGCCCTCACTACTAGGGGGCGCGGCACAGATACGCAGTATTTT.

In its sample, this clonotype was seen once. The chain has TRBV23-1 and TRBJ1-1; D is unclear. TRBV23-1 is an ORF for which the function is uncertain. CDR3 length: 21 amino acids. The V and J ends lost 3 bases and 1 base respectively, with 30 bases between them. The CDR3: CASSHPPMEFKDGRPNTEAFF. As DNA, the CDR3 is TGCGCCAGCAGTCATCCCCCAATGGAGTTCAAGGACGGCCGACCGAACACTGAAGCTTTCTTT.

The chain has TRBV7-6 and TRBJ1-1; TRBD1 matches 7 bases. The V and J ends lost 6 bases and 4 bases, in that order; junction bases with no gene match: 5. The CDR3 is made up of 13 amino acids. The germline gives CDR1 SGHVS, CDR2 FNYEAQ. The CDR3 DNA reads TGTGCCAGCAGGAATACAGGGGCCACTGAAGCTTTCTTT. Protein: CASRNTGATEAFF. The variable domain in full, with the rest retrieved from reference TRBV7-6 and TRBJ1-1, is GAGVSQSPRYKVTKRGQDVALRCDPISGHVSLYWYRQALGQGPEFLTYFNYEAQQDKSGLPNDRFSAERPEGSISTLTIQRTEQRDSAMYRCASRNTGATEAFFGQGTRLTVV.

The rearrangement links TRBV19 to TRBJ1-1; D is unresolved. The germline V gene encodes CDR1 LNHDA and CDR2 SQIVND (reference sequence). The CDR3 is made up of 15 amino acids. Trimming shortened V by 8 bases and J by 1 base, and 17 bases separated the two germline ends. The CDR3 protein is CASGSSRAANTEAFF. DNA for the CDR3: TGTGCCAGTGGCAGTTCCCGCGCGGCGAACACTGAAGCTTTCTTT. Full variable domain (missing parts from reference TRBV19 and TRBJ1-1): DGGITQSPKYLFRKEGQNVTLSCEQNLNHDAMYWYRQDPGQGLRLIYYSQIVNDFQKGDIAEGYSVSREKKESFPLTVTSAQKNPTAFYLCASGSSRAANTEAFFGQGTRLTVV.

This clonotype was picked up one time. The V call is TRBV5-1, the J call TRBJ1-5; D is undetermined. The CDR3 runs to 15 residues. Per the germline V gene, CDR1 is SGHRS and CDR2 is YFSETQ. V lost 4 bases to trimming and J lost 1 base, with 12 bases between them. CDR3 DNA sequence: TGCGCCAGCAGCCCAGAGGGCATGAGCAATCAGCCCCAGCATTTT. Translated: CASSPEGMSNQPQHF. The full variable domain, in which reference TRBV5-1 and TRBJ1-5 provide the parts outside the CDR3, is KAGVTQTPRYLIKTRGQQVTLSCSPISGHRSVSWYQQTPGQGLQFLFEYFSETQRNKGNFPGRFSGRQFSNSRSEMNVSTLELGDSALYLCASSPEGMSNQPQHFGDGTRLSIL.

The J gene is TRBJ1-6, the V gene TRBV19; D call uncertain. The germline CDR1 and CDR2 sequences are LNHDA and SQIVND (reference sequence). Between the trimmed V and J ends, which lost 8 bases and 7 bases, there was a span of 15 bases. There are 14 residues in the CDR3. CDR3 DNA: TGTGCCAGTCCTGGCCTCCCGGGGAATTCACCCCTCCACTTT. Its protein product is CASPGLPGNSPLHF. Together with reference TRBV19 and TRBJ1-6, the CDR3 gives the full variable domain: DGGITQSPKYLFRKEGQNVTLSCEQNLNHDAMYWYRQDPGQGLRLIYYSQIVNDFQKGDIAEGYSVSREKKESFPLTVTSAQKNPTAFYLCASPGLPGNSPLHFGNGTRLTVT.